Shown below are 13 T cell receptor beta chains from a single sample sequenced in a study of T cell repertoires in cytomegalovirus infection. TCRdb independently ran MiXCR on the reads; one entry per CDR3 protein. The sample carries around 180,000 distinct CDR3 sequences, under 30% recorded once. Sequenced material: PBMCs. Source of these receptors: a human donor in good health (CMV status not recorded). Some clones in this sample may be carry-over from other donors' samples.

This sequence joins TRBV2 and TRBJ1-2; D might be TRBD1 (6 bases). The germline gives CDR1 SNHLY, CDR2 FYNNEI. CDR3 length: 13 residues. Trimming removed 2 bases at V and 6 bases at J, with 10 bases between. CDR3 loop: CASSETGIDGYTF. The CDR3 DNA reads as TGTGCCAGCAGTGAAACAGGGATAGATGGCTACACCTTC.

The CDR3 here is CASRDTGLEHEKLFF. The CDR3 DNA reads as TGCGCCAGCAGAGATACAGGGCTTGAACATGAAAAACTGTTTTTT. The rearrangement joins TRBV5-1 to TRBJ1-4, with D tentatively TRBD1 (6 bases). This CDR3 is 15 amino acids long. Trimming took 5 bases from V and 6 from J, leaving 17 bases between them. Germline CDR1 reads SGHRS; CDR2 reads YFSETQ. Complete variable domain (other parts from reference TRBV5-1 and TRBJ1-4): KAGVTQTPRYLIKTRGQQVTLSCSPISGHRSVSWYQQTPGQGLQFLFEYFSETQRNKGNFPGRFSGRQFSNSRSEMNVSTLELGDSALYLCASRDTGLEHEKLFFGSGTQLSVL.

This clonotype was counted between two and nine times. At one end, the junction sequence differs from germline, possibly due to a read error. The V gene is TRBV7-7, the J gene TRBJ2-5; 9 bases match TRBD2. The CDR3 totals 15 residues. Germline V gene lookup returns CDR1 SSHAT and CDR2 FNYEAQ (reference sequence). The CDR3: CASSLSGGGEETQYF. Written as DNA, the CDR3 is TGTGCTAGCAGCTTATCAGGCGGGGGGGAAGAGACCCAGTACTTC.

To note about this clonotype: At one boundary the junction diverges from the germline segment, which might be a read error. J is TRBJ2-1 and V is TRBV7-2; no definite D call. Germline V gene lookup returns CDR1 SGHTA and CDR2 FQGNSA. CDR3 length: 13 amino acids. The CDR3 here is CASSLKGDNEQFF. The CDR3, as DNA: TGTGCCAGCAGCTTAAAGGGCGACAATGAACAGTTCTTC.

This chain uses TRBV5-1 with TRBJ2-5; D is possibly TRBD2 (5 bases). Trimming cost V 6 bases and J 5 bases, with 23 bases left between them. CDR1 is SGHRS and CDR2 is YFSETQ in the germline V gene. The CDR3 spans 16 residues. CDR3 DNA sequence: TGCGCCAGCACAGGATTGCCGGGATCGGGTGGGGAGACCCAGTACTTC. It codes for CASTGLPGSGGETQYF.

The genes are TRBV3-1 and TRBJ2-7; D ambiguous. V was cut by 0 bases and J by 3 bases, with 12 bases left in between. The CDR3 runs to 15 residues. Germline CDR1 and CDR2: LGHDT and YNNKEL (reference sequence). The CDR3 nucleotides are TGTGCCAGCAGCCAAGATTGGGCGCGGATCTACGAGCAGTACTTC. Its translation: CASSQDWARIYEQYF.

V gene TRBV20-1 combines with J gene TRBJ1-1, with TRBD1 matching over 7 bases. With V trimmed by 0 bases and J by 2 bases, 9 bases remained unmatched. From germline, CDR1 is DFQATT and CDR2 SNEGSKA (reference sequence). The length of the CDR3 is 16 residues. The CDR3 DNA reads TGCAGTGCTAGAGATATTTCCGGGACAGCTAACACTGAAGCTTTCTTT. Residues: CSARDISGTANTEAFF.

The rearrangement links TRBV12-3 or TRBV12-4 to TRBJ2-5; D ambiguous. Deletions cut 3 bases from V and 1 base from J, with 9 bases between. CDR3 length: 14 amino acids. This chain's CDR3 is CASSLQAAQETQYF. The DNA for the CDR3 is TGTGCCAGCAGTTTGCAGGCAGCCCAAGAGACCCAGTACTTC.

This clonotype was counted at least ten times. V and J are TRBV7-2 and TRBJ2-7; D is unresolved. CDR1 is SGHTA, CDR2 FQGNSA, per germline. The CDR3 consists of 16 residues. V shed 1 base and J shed 0 bases, with 13 bases lying between them. CDR3 amino acids: CASSLGWLLTSYEQYF. For the CDR3, the DNA is TGTGCCAGCAGCTTAGGATGGCTGCTCACCTCCTACGAGCAGTACTTC.

The chain has TRBV5-1 and TRBJ2-1; D gene uncertain. This CDR3 has 15 amino acids. The germline V gene has CDR1 SGHRS and CDR2 YFSETQ. V dropped 0 bases and J dropped 5 bases, with 12 bases sitting between them. CDR3 residues: CASSLGLATNNEQFF. The CDR3 DNA sequence: TGCGCCAGCAGCTTGGGTTTGGCAACTAACAATGAGCAGTTCTTC. The full variable domain, its missing parts supplied by reference TRBV5-1 and TRBJ2-1, is KAGVTQTPRYLIKTRGQQVTLSCSPISGHRSVSWYQQTPGQGLQFLFEYFSETQRNKGNFPGRFSGRQFSNSRSEMNVSTLELGDSALYLCASSLGLATNNEQFFGPGTRLTVL.

The rearrangement joins TRBV20-1 to TRBJ1-2; D perhaps matches TRBD1 (6 bases). CDR3 length: 15 amino acids. Per germline, CDR1 DFQATT and CDR2 SNEGSKA (reference sequence). The germline V and J ends were trimmed by 5 bases and 5 bases, with 21 bases remaining between them. The CDR3 bases are TGCAGTGCTTACTCCCCGTCGGGACAAGAGTATGGCTACACCTTC. As protein: CSAYSPSGQEYGYTF.

This clonotype has only a few counts. This rearrangement joins TRBV2 to TRBJ1-3; TRBD1 aligns across 7 bases. The V segment lost 6 bases and the J segment 2 bases; nucleotides outside the gene matches: 13. Looked up from germline, CDR1 is SNHLY and CDR2 is FYNNEI. This CDR3 comprises 17 residues. The CDR3 region is CASSGRFDRAPGNTIYF. In DNA, the CDR3 is TGTGCCAGCAGCGGTAGATTTGACAGGGCCCCTGGAAACACCATATATTTT.

J is TRBJ2-7 and V is TRBV10-2, with TRBD1 identical over 7 bases. The ends lost 4 bases at V and 7 bases at J; junction bases unmatched: 4. The CDR3 contains 12 residues. Looked up from germline, CDR1 is WSHSY and CDR2 is SAAADI. The chain's CDR3 is CASSGQGIEQYF. In DNA, the CDR3 is TGCGCCAGCAGTGGACAGGGAATTGAGCAGTACTTC.